Presented here are 21 T cell receptor beta chains from one specimen sequenced in a study of a mutant IDH1 vaccine in newly diagnosed glioma. The table came from immunoSEQ multiplex PCR; TCRdb's copy has only in-frame clones and leaves some out. Of tens of thousands of clones detected, around 88% appear once; the ten largest clones hold over 4%. Time point of the sample: baseline, week 1 (first vaccination visit). Noted treatment: pre-vaccination baseline after standard-of-care therapy. Sequencing was performed on peripheral blood mononuclear cells (PBMCs), taken from a glioma patient treated with radiotherapy, temozolomide or both. Source of these receptors: a woman younger than 30 with glioma. Some clones in this sample may be carry-over from other donors' samples.

The chain links TRBV27 to TRBJ2-2, with 11 positions matching TRBD2. From germline, CDR1 is MNHEY and CDR2 SMNVEV (reference sequence). Losses at the gene ends were 2 bases for V and 7 bases for J; bases not matched to a gene: 9. This CDR3 is 17 amino acids long. This CDR3 is CASSLGPSGRRGGELFF. CDR3 nucleotide sequence: TGTGCCAGCAGTTTAGGCCCTAGCGGGAGGAGGGGCGGGGAGCTGTTTTTT.

The V call is TRBV7-9, the J call TRBJ2-2; tentative D call: TRBD2 (5 bases). The CDR3 loop spans 15 amino acids. V lost 5 bases, J lost 0 bases, and 10 bases lay in between. CDR1 is SEHNR and CDR2 is FQNEAQ in the germline V gene (reference sequence). The CDR3 reads CASSRTGANTGELFF. The CDR3 bases are TGTGCCAGCAGCCGGACTGGCGCGAACACCGGGGAGCTGTTTTTT.

This rearrangement joins TRBV30 to TRBJ1-5; D may be TRBD1 (5 bases). CDR3 length equals 14 residues. CDR1 is GTSNPN, CDR2 SVGIG, per germline (reference sequence). Trimming pared 2 bases from V and 4 bases from J, leaving 12 bases between. CDR3 loop: CAWSPGSRNQPQHF. The CDR3, as DNA: TGTGCCTGGAGTCCAGGGTCGCGGAATCAGCCCCAGCATTTT.

This rearrangement joins TRBV7-9 to TRBJ2-7; 8 bases align to TRBD1. The V and J ends lost 4 bases and 8 bases, in that order; junction bases with no gene match: 10. The CDR3 is 14 amino acids. The germline V gene has CDR1 SEHNR and CDR2 FQNEAQ (reference sequence). CDR3 loop: CASSSSRDRSKQYF. The CDR3 region has the DNA TGTGCCAGCAGCTCCTCCCGGGACAGGTCGAAGCAGTACTTC.

This clone has only one observation. The chain uses TRBV5-4 and TRBJ1-1; D remains ambiguous. The CDR3 consists of 14 residues. The germline CDR1 and CDR2 sequences are SGHNT and YYREEE (reference sequence). Trimming cost V 4 bases and J 1 base, with 11 bases left between them. DNA for the CDR3: TGTGCCAGCAGCCCCAGGAGGGAGAACACTGAAGCTTTCTTT. Its translation: CASSPRRENTEAFF.

The chain has TRBV25-1 and TRBJ1-4; tentatively, D is TRBD1 (6 bases). The V gene lost 3 bases and the J gene lost 0 bases, with 14 bases spanning the gap. Per the germline V gene, CDR1 is MGHDK and CDR2 is SYGVNS. This CDR3 comprises 17 residues. CDR3 in DNA: TGTGCCAGCAGTGAGATAAGGGGGGCTGCAACTAATGAAAAACTGTTTTTT. Its protein is CASSEIRGAATNEKLFF. The entire variable domain, with the rest obtained from reference TRBV25-1 and TRBJ1-4, is as follows: EADIYQTPRYLVIGTGKKITLECSQTMGHDKMYWYQQDPGMELHLIHYSYGVNSTEKGDLSSESTVSRIRTEHFPLTLESARPSHTSQYLCASSEIRGAATNEKLFFGSGTQLSVL.

This chain joins TRBV4-2 and TRBJ2-2; 9 nucleotides align to TRBD2. Germline V CDR1 and CDR2: LGHNA, YNFKEQ. The CDR3 sequence is 16 residues long. With 1 base clipped from V and 7 bases from J, the junction kept 7 bases outside the gene matches. This chain's CDR3 is CASSQGAGGLDGELFF. CDR3 coding DNA: TGTGCCAGCAGCCAAGGTGCGGGGGGGCTTGACGGGGAGCTGTTTTTT.

This sequence joins TRBV4-3 and TRBJ2-7; possible D gene TRBD2, 5 bases. Per the germline V gene, CDR1 is LGHNA and CDR2 is YSLEER. V lost 3 bases to trimming and J lost 3 bases, with 15 bases between them. This CDR3 region has 15 residues. The CDR3 spells CASSQRLLEGYEQYF. The DNA for the CDR3 is TGCGCCAGCAGCCAGAGGCTACTAGAGGGCTACGAGCAGTACTTC.

V gene TRBV10-1 combines with J gene TRBJ2-3; 8 bases align to TRBD2. J gave up 4 bases and V 3 bases, and 9 bases lay outside the gene matches. The germline V gene encodes CDR1 WNHNN and CDR2 SYGVQD (reference sequence). The CDR3 sequence is 16 residues long. The CDR3: CASSEEREYIADTQYF. The CDR3 coding sequence is TGCGCCAGCAGTGAAGAGCGGGAGTATATCGCAGATACGCAGTATTTT.

The chain links TRBV4-3 to TRBJ2-5, with a possible D match to TRBD2 (6 bases). Trimming cost V 4 bases and J 1 base, with 10 bases left between them. There are 14 residues in the CDR3. Germline CDR1 and CDR2: LGHNA and YSLEER. CDR3 residues: CASSRTAGQETQYF. As DNA, the CDR3 is TGCGCCAGCAGCCGTACAGCGGGCCAAGAGACCCAGTACTTC.

This chain links TRBV7-9 with TRBJ2-7; no firm D call. The CDR3 consists of 10 residues. The germline V gene has CDR1 SEHNR and CDR2 FQNEAQ (reference sequence). Trimming cost V 5 bases and J 9 bases, with 8 bases left between them. CDR3 sequence reads: CASSGRGQYF. The CDR3, as DNA: TGTGCCAGCAGCGGAAGAGGGCAGTACTTC.

This chain joins TRBV19 and TRBJ1-4; 7 bases align to TRBD1. Unmatched junction bases numbered 15, after V lost 5 bases and J lost 12 bases. Germline V gene sequence: CDR1 LNHDA, CDR2 SQIVND (reference sequence). The length of the CDR3 is 15 residues. In DNA, the CDR3 is TGTGCCAGTAGTCTCCGACAGGGAGACCCCGTTGAACTGTTTTTT. Translated, it gives CASSLRQGDPVELFF.

This chain connects TRBV2 to TRBJ1-1; 9 bases are shared with TRBD1. V shed 6 bases, J shed 2 bases, and the junction held 4 bases outside the gene matches. CDR3 length: 14 amino acids. Germline values: CDR1 SNHLY, CDR2 FYNNEI. This chain's CDR3 is CASSDRGINTEAFF. CDR3 DNA sequence: TGTGCCAGCAGCGACAGGGGGATTAACACTGAAGCTTTCTTT.

This chain joins TRBV12-5 and TRBJ2-3; D is uncertain. This CDR3 is built from 13 residues. CDR1 is LGHNT and CDR2 is FRNRAP in the germline V gene. Trimming cost V 4 bases and J 1 base, with 6 bases left between them. CDR3 region: CASGYLGTDTQYF. CDR3 DNA: TGTGCTAGTGGTTACCTGGGCACAGATACGCAGTATTTT.

This rearrangement joins TRBV7-3 to TRBJ2-4; TRBD2 matches at 15 bases. This CDR3 is built from 14 residues. The ends lost 5 bases at V and 11 bases at J; junction bases unmatched: 4. Germline CDR1 is SGHTA and CDR2 is FQGTGA. In nucleotides, the CDR3 is TGTGCCAGCAGCCCGGGACTAGCGGGAGGAGTTCAGTACTTC. This encodes CASSPGLAGGVQYF.

V usage is TRBV19 and J usage is TRBJ2-2; D gene ambiguous. There are 14 residues in the CDR3. CDR1 is LNHDA and CDR2 is SQIVND in the germline V gene (reference sequence). DNA for the CDR3: TGTGTTCTCGCCTTGGTGAAGAACACCGGGGAGCTGTTTTTT. It codes for CVLALVKNTGELFF.

The chain uses TRBV15 and TRBJ2-7; no clear D gene. V lost 0 bases and J lost 3, with 6 bases in between. Per germline, CDR1 LNHNV and CDR2 YYDKDF (reference sequence). The CDR3 is 13 residues long. The chain's CDR3 is CATSRDGVYEQYF. The CDR3 DNA sequence: TGTGCCACCAGCAGAGATGGGGTCTACGAGCAGTACTTC.

J is TRBJ2-1 and V is TRBV6-1, with 10 bases fitting TRBD1. Germline loops: CDR1 MNHNS, CDR2 SASEGT. CDR3 length: 15 amino acids. With 5 bases clipped from V and 5 bases from J, the junction kept 6 bases outside the gene matches. CDR3 DNA: TGTGCCAGCAGTCTCGACAGGGGGCCTGACAATGAGCAGTTCTTC. This sequence encodes CASSLDRGPDNEQFF.

This clone showed up just a few times. The DNA of the CDR3 is TGTGCCAGCAGCTTACTTCCGGGTACCTATGGCTACACCTTC. Its translation: CASSLLPGTYGYTF. The J gene is TRBJ1-2, the V gene TRBV7-9, with no clear D. The CDR3 consists of 14 residues. Trimming cost V 2 bases and J 4 bases, with 11 bases left between them. Germline CDR1 reads SEHNR; CDR2 reads FQNEAQ (reference sequence).

This clone was detected only once. The rearrangement links TRBV7-3 to TRBJ2-6, with TRBD1 matching over 7 bases. This CDR3 contains 20 residues. The junction had 18 bases not matched to a gene; V was cut back by 5 bases and J by 2 bases. Germline V gives CDR1 SGHTA, CDR2 FQGTGA. In DNA form, the CDR3 reads TGTGCCAGCAGCCCAATGGCCGGGACAGCCTCCTTTCCTGGGGCCAACGTCCTGACTTTC. Protein product: CASSPMAGTASFPGANVLTF.

V usage is TRBV11-2 and J usage is TRBJ1-1; no clear D gene. The V end lost 4 bases, the J end lost 3 bases, and 9 bases lay between the germline ends. The CDR3 extends over 13 amino acids. Per the germline V gene, CDR1 is SGHAT and CDR2 is FQNNGV. The CDR3 nucleotides read TGTGCCAGCAGCTCTAAGGGAGACACTGAAGCTTTCTTT. This translates into CASSSKGDTEAFF.